The 21 T cell receptor beta chains below come from one sample, sequenced in a study of glioma-infiltrating T cells after dendritic cell vaccination. This table comes from immunoSEQ multiplex PCR, and its TCRdb copy is limited to in-frame clones, with some not included. The repertoire has roughly 80,000 clones, around 86% of them found once; the top ten carry 2% to 2.5%. Time point denoted: after dendritic cell vaccination, including at tumor progression/relapse. The input for sequencing was blood, taken after dendritic cell vaccination. All receptors derive from a human donor with glioblastoma.

The chain employs TRBV27 and TRBJ1-2; D gene unclear. The V end was cut by 4 bases, the J end by 8 bases, with 20 bases between. The CDR3 spans 15 residues. Germline V gene lookup returns CDR1 MNHEY and CDR2 SMNVEV (reference sequence). The CDR3 here is CASSSGPVPGQGYTF. Here the CDR3 DNA reads TGTGCCAGCAGTTCTGGTCCCGTTCCGGGTCAGGGCTACACCTTC.

The chain employs TRBV6-1 and TRBJ2-2, with D perhaps TRBD1 (6 bases). V lost 8 bases and J lost 2, with 12 bases in between. The CDR3 is made up of 14 amino acids. Germline V CDR1 and CDR2: MNHNS, SASEGT. CDR3 sequence: CASSTGSNTGELFF. CDR3 coding DNA: TGTGCCAGCTCGACAGGATCTAACACCGGGGAGCTGTTTTTT.

The genes are TRBV4-1 and TRBJ2-1, with TRBD2 identical over 8 bases. The CDR3 is 16 residues long. V lost 4 bases, J lost 0 bases, and 5 bases stayed unmatched. In germline, CDR1 is MGHRA, CDR2 YSYEKL. The CDR3 loop reads CASSLRLASSYNEQFF. The CDR3 bases are TGCGCCAGCAGCCTCCGACTAGCGAGCTCCTACAATGAGCAGTTCTTC.

The chain carries TRBV10-3 and TRBJ1-2, with 11 bases fitting TRBD1. Trimming removed 2 bases from V and 8 bases from J; junction bases left unmatched: 4. Germline CDR1 and CDR2: ENHRY and SYGVKD. The CDR3 runs 14 residues. The CDR3, as DNA: TGTGCCATCAGTGAGGGACAGGGGGCTAGAGGCTACACCTTC. Its translation: CAISEGQGARGYTF.

The V gene is TRBV29-1, the J gene TRBJ1-2; D may be TRBD1 (6 bases). Looked up from germline, CDR1 is SQVTM and CDR2 is ANQGSEA. The length of the CDR3 is 11 residues. Trimming stripped 7 bases from V and 6 bases from J, with 12 bases between. The DNA of the CDR3 is TGCAGCGCTGCAGGGACAAATGGCTACACCTTC. Protein: CSAAGTNGYTF. Full variable domain (rest looked up from reference TRBV29-1 and TRBJ1-2): SAVISQKPSRDICQRGTSLTIQCQVDSQVTMMFWYRQQPGQSLTLIATANQGSEATYESGFVIDKFPISRPNLTFSTLTVSNMSPEDSSIYLCSAAGTNGYTFGSGTRLTVV.

This chain uses TRBV5-6 with TRBJ1-5; 8 nucleotides align to TRBD1. Germline V gives CDR1 SGHDT, CDR2 YYEEEE. With V trimmed by 4 bases and J by 7 bases, 13 bases remained unmatched. The CDR3 covers 16 residues. The CDR3 sequence is CASSEGQGLLGQPQHF. The CDR3 region has the DNA TGTGCCAGCAGCGAAGGACAGGGTCTACTGGGACAGCCCCAGCATTTT.

The chain recombines TRBV5-6 with TRBJ2-3; 9 bases agree with TRBD2. This CDR3 has 15 amino acids. V gave up 4 bases and J gave up 0 bases; unmatched junction bases: 3. Germline lookup yields CDR1 SGHDT and CDR2 YYEEEE. CDR3 amino acids: CASSRLAASTDTQYF. DNA for the CDR3: TGTGCCAGCAGCCGACTAGCGGCTAGCACAGATACGCAGTATTTT.

This clone was recorded a few times. The chain employs TRBV10-1 and TRBJ1-3; D is unresolved. Germline V gene data show CDR1 as WNHNN and CDR2 as SYGVQD (reference sequence). V gave up 5 bases and J gave up 3 bases, with 11 bases separating them. The CDR3 sequence is 14 residues long. The CDR3 loop is CASSRDTNGNTIYF. The CDR3 region has the DNA TGCGCCAGCAGTCGCGACACCAATGGAAACACCATATATTTT.

This clone has just a few counts. The rearrangement joins TRBV29-1 to TRBJ2-3; 14 bases match TRBD2. Germline-derived CDR1 and CDR2 are SQVTM and ANQGSEA. CDR3 length: 16 amino acids. J gave up 1 base and V 7 bases, and 7 bases lay outside the gene matches. The CDR3 sequence: CSAPSGLAGGTDTQYF. DNA for the CDR3: TGCAGCGCCCCCTCGGGACTAGCGGGGGGCACAGATACGCAGTATTTT.

The V gene is TRBV6-5, the J gene TRBJ1-1; possibly TRBD1 for D (6 bases). Germline lookup yields CDR1 MNHEY and CDR2 SVGAGI. The germline V and J ends were trimmed by 10 bases and 13 bases, with 25 bases remaining between them. This CDR3 region has 13 residues. The CDR3 coding sequence is TGTGCCATAAGGAATGCGGGGGACGACAGGATTTTCTTT. Residues: CAIRNAGDDRIFF.

This clone came up once. The J gene is TRBJ2-5, the V gene TRBV5-1; tentative D call: TRBD2 (5 bases). Germline-derived CDR1 and CDR2 are SGHRS and YFSETQ. This CDR3 has 14 residues. The ends were cut back, 1 base at V and 5 bases at J, with 12 bases in the middle. The CDR3 nucleotides read TGCGCCAGCAGCTTGTTAGTGGGCGGGGAGACCCAGTACTTC. Residues: CASSLLVGGETQYF.

The chain recombines TRBV13 with TRBJ2-7, with 9 bases matching TRBD2. The V gene end was trimmed by 4 bases and the J gene end by 5 bases; junction bases not matched to a gene: 12. This CDR3 is built from 16 residues. Germline V gene lookup returns CDR1 PRHDT and CDR2 FYEKMQ (reference sequence). Written as DNA, the CDR3 is TGTGCCAGCAGCTCCTACTATGCGGGAGGGTTCCACGAGCAGTACTTC. Its protein product is CASSSYYAGGFHEQYF.

The chain is built from TRBV15 and TRBJ2-5; weak D call: TRBD2 (6 bases). Germline V gives CDR1 LNHNV, CDR2 YYDKDF (reference sequence). This CDR3 has 20 residues. Between the trimmed V and J ends, which lost 3 bases and 2 bases, there was a span of 28 bases. The CDR3 DNA is TGTGCCACCAGCAGCGGAAATTTGGGGGACTGGAGGACGGAACAAGAGACCCAGTACTTC. Translated, it gives CATSSGNLGDWRTEQETQYF.

The chain recombines TRBV30 with TRBJ1-3, with 7 positions matching TRBD1. The CDR3 contains 15 residues. The germline V gene has CDR1 GTSNPN and CDR2 SVGIG (reference sequence). Unmatched junction bases numbered 6, after V lost 1 base and J lost 3 bases. The CDR3 spells CAWSGKGAGGNTIYF. The CDR3 DNA reads as TGTGCCTGGAGTGGAAAGGGGGCGGGTGGAAACACCATATATTTT.

Points on this clone: Other DNA sequences of this sample code for an identical CDR3. J is TRBJ2-7 and V is TRBV30, with D perhaps TRBD1 (5 bases). The V end lost 5 bases, the J end lost 3 bases, and 20 bases lay between the germline ends. Germline assignment: CDR1 GTSNPN and CDR2 SVGIG (reference sequence). The CDR3 extends over 15 amino acids. DNA of the CDR3: TGTGCCTGGGCGCCGGACAAAAATAAGGTCTACGAGCAGTACTTC. Protein product: CAWAPDKNKVYEQYF. The whole variable domain, remainder taken from reference TRBV30 and TRBJ2-7, is SQTIHQWPATLVQPVGSPLSLECTVEGTSNPNLYWYRQAAGRGLQLLFYSVGIGQISSEVPQNLSASRPQDRQFILSSKKLLLSDSGFYLCAWAPDKNKVYEQYFGPGTRLTVT.

The CDR3 DNA follows: TGCGCCAGCAGCCACGACTATGAGCAGTTCTTC. This encodes CASSHDYEQFF. The gene calls are TRBV5-1 and TRBJ2-1; no definite D call. Trimming took off 4 bases at V and 8 bases at J, with 7 bases between the two ends. This CDR3 has 11 amino acids. Germline V gene lookup returns CDR1 SGHRS and CDR2 YFSETQ.

This chain joins TRBV9 and TRBJ2-5; D is possibly TRBD1 (5 bases). Matching the DNA end better, TRBJ2-7 makes the J call doubtful. Germline V gene lookup returns CDR1 SGDLS and CDR2 YYNGEE. The CDR3 has 14 residues. This CDR3 reads CASSPQQVELEQYF. CDR3 in DNA: TGTGCCAGCAGCCCTCAACAGGTAGAGCTCGAGCAGTACTTC.

Only one count was recorded for this clone. The genes are TRBV6-6 and TRBJ2-1; D is unclear. Trimming shortened V by 2 bases and J by 6 bases, and 8 bases separated the two germline ends. The CDR3 length is 13 residues. Germline V gene lookup returns CDR1 MNHNY and CDR2 SVGAGI (reference sequence). The chain's CDR3 is CASSYDLGNEQFF. The CDR3 DNA is TGTGCCAGCAGTTACGACCTAGGCAATGAGCAGTTCTTC.

This chain connects TRBV29-1 to TRBJ2-7; TRBD2 agrees at 15 bases. CDR1 is SQVTM and CDR2 is ANQGSEA in the germline V gene. The CDR3 totals 16 residues. V dropped 4 bases and J dropped 4; count of bases not matched to a gene: 8. The CDR3 protein is CSVAGLAGGWRYEQYF. CDR3 nucleotides: TGCAGCGTTGCGGGACTAGCGGGAGGATGGCGTTACGAGCAGTACTTC.

The chain is built from TRBV7-9 and TRBJ2-7; 8 positions match TRBD2. The germline gives CDR1 SEHNR, CDR2 FQNEAQ (reference sequence). With 3 bases clipped from V and 7 bases from J, the junction kept 11 bases outside the gene matches. The length of the CDR3 is 15 residues. CDR3: CASSFTSSGGEEQYF. In nucleotides, the CDR3 is TGTGCCAGCAGCTTCACGTCGAGCGGGGGTGAAGAGCAGTACTTC.

The J gene is TRBJ2-7, the V gene TRBV28; 11 nucleotides match TRBD2. Germline CDR1 reads MDHEN; CDR2 reads SYDVKM. With V trimmed by 6 bases and J by 1 base, 11 bases remained unmatched. This CDR3 spans 17 amino acids. The CDR3 region is CASSAPPGTSGSYEQYF. The CDR3 nucleotides are TGTGCCAGCAGCGCCCCTCCGGGGACTAGCGGTTCCTACGAGCAGTACTTC.